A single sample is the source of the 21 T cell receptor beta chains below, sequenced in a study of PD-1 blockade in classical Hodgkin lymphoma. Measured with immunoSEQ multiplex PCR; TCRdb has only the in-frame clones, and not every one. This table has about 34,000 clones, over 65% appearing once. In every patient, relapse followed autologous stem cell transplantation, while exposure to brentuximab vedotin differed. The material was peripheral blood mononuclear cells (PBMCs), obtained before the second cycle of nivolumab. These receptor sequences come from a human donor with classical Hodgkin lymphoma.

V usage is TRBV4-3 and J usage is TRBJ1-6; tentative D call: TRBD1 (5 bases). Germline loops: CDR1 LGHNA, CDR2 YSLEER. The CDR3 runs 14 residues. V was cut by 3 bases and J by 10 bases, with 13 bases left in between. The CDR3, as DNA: TGCGCCAGCAGCCAGGCCGGGGGATACTCACCCCTCCACTTT. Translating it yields CASSQAGGYSPLHF.

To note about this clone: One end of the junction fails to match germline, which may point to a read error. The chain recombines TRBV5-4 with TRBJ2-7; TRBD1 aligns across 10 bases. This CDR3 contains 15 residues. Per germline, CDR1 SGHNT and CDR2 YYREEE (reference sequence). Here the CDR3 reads CASSPGTGEGYEQYF. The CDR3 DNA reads TGCGCCAGCAGCCCTGGGACAGGGGAGGGATACGAGCAGTACTTC.

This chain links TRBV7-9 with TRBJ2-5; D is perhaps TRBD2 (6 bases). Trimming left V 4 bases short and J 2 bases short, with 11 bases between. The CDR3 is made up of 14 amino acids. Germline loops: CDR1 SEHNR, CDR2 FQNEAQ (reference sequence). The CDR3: CASSSLAVQETQYF. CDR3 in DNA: TGTGCCAGCAGCTCGTTAGCGGTTCAAGAGACCCAGTACTTC.

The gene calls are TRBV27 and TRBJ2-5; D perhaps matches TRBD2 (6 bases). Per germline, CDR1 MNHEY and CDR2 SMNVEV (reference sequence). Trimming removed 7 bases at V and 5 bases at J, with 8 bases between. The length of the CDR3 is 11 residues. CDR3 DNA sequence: TGTGCCAGCACCCGGGGGGAGACCCAGTACTTC. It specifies CASTRGETQYF.

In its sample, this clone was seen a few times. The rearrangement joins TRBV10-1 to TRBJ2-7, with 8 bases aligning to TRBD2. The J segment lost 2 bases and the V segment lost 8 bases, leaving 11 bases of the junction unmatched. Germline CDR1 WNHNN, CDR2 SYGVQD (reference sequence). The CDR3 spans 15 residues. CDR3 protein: CASPPSGGPAYEQYF. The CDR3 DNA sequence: TGCGCCAGCCCCCCGTCGGGGGGGCCCGCCTACGAGCAGTACTTC.

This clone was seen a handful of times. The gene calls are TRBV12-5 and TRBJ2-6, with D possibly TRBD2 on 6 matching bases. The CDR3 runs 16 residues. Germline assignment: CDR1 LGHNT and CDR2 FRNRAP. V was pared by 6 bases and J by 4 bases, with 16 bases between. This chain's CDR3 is CASGDTREAGANVLTF. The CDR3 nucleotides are TGTGCTAGTGGGGATACTAGGGAGGCGGGGGCCAACGTCCTGACTTTC.

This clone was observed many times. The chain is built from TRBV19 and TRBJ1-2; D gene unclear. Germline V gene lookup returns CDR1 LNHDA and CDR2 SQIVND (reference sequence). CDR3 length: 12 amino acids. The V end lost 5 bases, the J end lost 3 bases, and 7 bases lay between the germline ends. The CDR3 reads CASSRQDYGYTF. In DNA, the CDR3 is TGTGCCAGTAGTCGCCAGGACTATGGCTACACCTTC.

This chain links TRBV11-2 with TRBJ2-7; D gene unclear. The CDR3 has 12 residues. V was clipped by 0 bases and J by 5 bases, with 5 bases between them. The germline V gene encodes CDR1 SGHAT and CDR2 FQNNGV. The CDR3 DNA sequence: TGTGCCAGCAGCTTAGAGGTCCACGAGCAGTACTTC. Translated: CASSLEVHEQYF.

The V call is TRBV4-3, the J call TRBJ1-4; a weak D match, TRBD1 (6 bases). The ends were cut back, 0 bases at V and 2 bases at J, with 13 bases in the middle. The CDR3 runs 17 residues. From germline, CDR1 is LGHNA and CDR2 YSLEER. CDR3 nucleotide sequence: TGCGCCAGCAGCCAAGATCTAAGGGGGGTTACTAATGAAAAACTGTTTTTT. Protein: CASSQDLRGVTNEKLFF.

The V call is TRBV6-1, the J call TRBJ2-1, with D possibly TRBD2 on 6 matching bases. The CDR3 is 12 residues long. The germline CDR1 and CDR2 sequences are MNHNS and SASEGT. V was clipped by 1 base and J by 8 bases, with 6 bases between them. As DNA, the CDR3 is TGTGCCAGCAGTGAAGGGGGGGATGAGCAGTTCTTC. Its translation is CASSEGGDEQFF.

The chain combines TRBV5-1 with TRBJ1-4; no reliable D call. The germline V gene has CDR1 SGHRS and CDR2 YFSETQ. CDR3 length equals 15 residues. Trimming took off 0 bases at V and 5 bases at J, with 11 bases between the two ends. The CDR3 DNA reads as TGCGCCAGCAGCTTGGAAGTGACTGGGAATGAAAAACTGTTTTTT. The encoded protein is CASSLEVTGNEKLFF.

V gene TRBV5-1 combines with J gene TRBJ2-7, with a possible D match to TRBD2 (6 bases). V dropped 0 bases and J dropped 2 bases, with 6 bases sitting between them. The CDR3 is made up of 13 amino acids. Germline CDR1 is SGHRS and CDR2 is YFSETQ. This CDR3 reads CASSLERAYEQYF. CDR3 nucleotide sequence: TGCGCCAGCAGCTTGGAGCGGGCCTACGAGCAGTACTTC.

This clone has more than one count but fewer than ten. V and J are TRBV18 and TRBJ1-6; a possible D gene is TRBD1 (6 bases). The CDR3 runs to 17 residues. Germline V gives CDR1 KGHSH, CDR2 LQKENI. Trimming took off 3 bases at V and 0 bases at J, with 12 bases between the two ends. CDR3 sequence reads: CASSPRQDSSYNSPLHF. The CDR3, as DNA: TGTGCCAGCTCACCCAGACAGGATAGCTCCTATAATTCACCCCTCCACTTT.

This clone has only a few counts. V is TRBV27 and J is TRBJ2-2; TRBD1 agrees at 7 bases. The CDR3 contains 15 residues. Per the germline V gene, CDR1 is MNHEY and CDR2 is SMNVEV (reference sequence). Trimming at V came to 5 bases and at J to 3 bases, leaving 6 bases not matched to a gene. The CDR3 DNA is TGTGCCAGCAGTCCAAACAGGGGATACACCGGGGAGCTGTTTTTT. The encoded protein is CASSPNRGYTGELFF.

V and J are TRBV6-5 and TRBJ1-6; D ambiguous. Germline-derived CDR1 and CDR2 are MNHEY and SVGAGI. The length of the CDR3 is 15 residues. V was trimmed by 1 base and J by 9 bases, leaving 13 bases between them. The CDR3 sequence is CASSYFGSRGSPLHF. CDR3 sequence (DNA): TGTGCCAGCAGTTACTTCGGATCGCGGGGTTCACCCCTCCACTTT.

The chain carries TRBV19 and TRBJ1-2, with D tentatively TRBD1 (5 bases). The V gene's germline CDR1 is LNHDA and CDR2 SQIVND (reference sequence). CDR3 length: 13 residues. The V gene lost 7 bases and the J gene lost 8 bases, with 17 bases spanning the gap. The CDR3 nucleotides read TGTGCCAGTAAACACAGCGCCGAGGGGGGCTACACCTTC. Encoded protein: CASKHSAEGGYTF.

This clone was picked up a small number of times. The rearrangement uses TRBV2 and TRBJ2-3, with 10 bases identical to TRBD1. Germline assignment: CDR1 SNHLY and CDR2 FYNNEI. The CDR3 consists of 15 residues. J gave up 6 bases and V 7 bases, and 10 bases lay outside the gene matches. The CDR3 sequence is CASTLGQGFADTQYF. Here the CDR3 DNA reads TGTGCCAGCACCCTGGGACAGGGGTTTGCGGATACGCAGTATTTT. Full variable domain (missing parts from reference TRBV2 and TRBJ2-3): EPEVTQTPSHQVTQMGQEVILRCVPISNHLYFYWYRQILGQKVEFLVSFYNNEISEKSEIFDDQFSVERPDGSNFTLKIRSTKLEDSAMYFCASTLGQGFADTQYFGPGTRLTVL.

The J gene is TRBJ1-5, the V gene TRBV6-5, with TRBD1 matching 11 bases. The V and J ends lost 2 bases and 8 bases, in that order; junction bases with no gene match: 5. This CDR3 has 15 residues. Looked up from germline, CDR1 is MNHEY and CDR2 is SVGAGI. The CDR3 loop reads CASSYGQGALKPQHF. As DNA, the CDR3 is TGTGCCAGCAGTTACGGACAGGGGGCGTTGAAGCCCCAGCATTTT.

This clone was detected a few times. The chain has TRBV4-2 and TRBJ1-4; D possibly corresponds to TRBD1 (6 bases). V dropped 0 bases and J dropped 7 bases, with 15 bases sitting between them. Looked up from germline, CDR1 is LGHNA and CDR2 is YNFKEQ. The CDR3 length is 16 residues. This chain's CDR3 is CASSQEAGALSEKLFF. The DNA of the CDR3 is TGTGCCAGCAGCCAAGAAGCAGGGGCCCTATCTGAAAAACTGTTTTTT.

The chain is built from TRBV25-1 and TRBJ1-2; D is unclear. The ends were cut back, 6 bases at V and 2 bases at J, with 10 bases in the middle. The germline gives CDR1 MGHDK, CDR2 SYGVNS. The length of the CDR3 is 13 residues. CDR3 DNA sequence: TGTGCCAGCAGGGAGGAGACGAACTATGGCTACACCTTC. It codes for CASREETNYGYTF.

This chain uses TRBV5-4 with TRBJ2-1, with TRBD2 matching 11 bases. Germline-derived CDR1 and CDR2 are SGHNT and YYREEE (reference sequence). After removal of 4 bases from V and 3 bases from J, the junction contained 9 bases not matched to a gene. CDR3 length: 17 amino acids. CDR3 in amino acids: CASSQSSGGAGYNEQFF. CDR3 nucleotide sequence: TGTGCCAGCAGCCAAAGTAGCGGGGGGGCCGGCTACAATGAGCAGTTCTTC.